This entry lists 30 T cell receptor beta chains sequenced from one sample in a study of blood T cell repertoires in COVID-19. The repertoire was sequenced with immunoSEQ multiplex PCR; TCRdb's copy has only in-frame clones and lacks some. This table holds 140,000 to 150,000 clones, about nine tenths found once. Sequencing was carried out using PBMCs or T cells enriched from blood (not recorded which). All receptors derive from a middle-aged woman who had been exposed to COVID-19.

The chain carries TRBV10-3 and TRBJ1-5, with 10 bases matching TRBD1. V lost 10 bases to trimming and J lost 1 base; unmatched junction nucleotides: 7. Germline V gives CDR1 ENHRY, CDR2 SYGVKD. The CDR3 totals 15 residues. DNA for the CDR3: TGTGCCAGCCAGGGACAGGGGATGAGCAATCAGCCCCAGCATTTT. As protein: CASQGQGMSNQPQHF.

This rearrangement joins TRBV7-9 to TRBJ2-1; 11 nucleotides match TRBD2. CDR1 and CDR2 (germline): SEHNR, FQNEAQ (reference sequence). Trimming removed 4 bases from V and 3 bases from J; junction bases left unmatched: 5. The CDR3 extends over 16 amino acids. The CDR3 loop is CASSSKTSGVYNEQFF. The CDR3, as DNA: TGTGCCAGCAGCTCCAAGACTAGCGGGGTCTACAATGAGCAGTTCTTC.

The chain has TRBV13 and TRBJ2-7, with 10 bases lining up with TRBD1. The V segment lost 6 bases and the J segment 2 bases; nucleotides outside the gene matches: 7. The germline V gene encodes CDR1 PRHDT and CDR2 FYEKMQ (reference sequence). The CDR3 totals 15 residues. CDR3 bases: TGTGCCAGCAGAAGTATCGGGACAGGGGCCTACGAGCAGTACTTC. This translates into CASRSIGTGAYEQYF.

Worth noting for this clone: The same CDR3 arises from other DNA sequences in this sample as well. The V call is TRBV7-2, the J call TRBJ2-7; 14 bases map to TRBD2. The CDR3 consists of 16 residues. V shed 1 base and J 4 bases; nucleotides not matched to a gene: 3. Germline CDR1 and CDR2: SGHTA and FQGNSA. This CDR3 is CASSLEGTSGSYEQYF. CDR3 DNA: TGTGCCAGCAGCTTAGAAGGGACTAGCGGGAGTTACGAGCAGTACTTC.

This sequence joins TRBV6-1 and TRBJ1-4, with D unclear. The CDR3 is 13 residues long. V lost 3 bases to trimming and J lost 11 bases, with 13 bases between them. Germline V gives CDR1 MNHNS, CDR2 SASEGT. In nucleotides, the CDR3 is TGTGCCAGCAGTGATATTTCCCTCGGTAAACTGTTTTTT. Residues: CASSDISLGKLFF.

The chain links TRBV14 to TRBJ1-2; 7 nucleotides line up with TRBD1. In germline, CDR1 is SGHDN, CDR2 FVKESK. The CDR3 is 14 amino acids. V gave up 1 base and J gave up 8 bases; unmatched junction bases: 7. CDR3 DNA sequence: TGTGCCAGCAGCCAAGTAGCAACAGGGGTAGGCTACACCTTC. This gives the protein CASSQVATGVGYTF.

This clone came up a few times. The chain carries TRBV20-1 and TRBJ1-3; D gene ambiguous. Germline V gene data show CDR1 as DFQATT and CDR2 as SNEGSKA (reference sequence). The ends were cut back, 2 bases at V and 8 bases at J, with 7 bases in the middle. The CDR3 is 11 amino acids. This CDR3 reads CSARRLDTIYF. The DNA of the CDR3 is TGCAGTGCTAGACGTCTAGACACCATATATTTT.

The chain carries TRBV6-5 and TRBJ1-5; 7 nucleotides line up with TRBD1. CDR3 length: 14 residues. The V gene end was trimmed by 5 bases and the J gene end by 0 bases; junction bases not matched to a gene: 1. The germline V gene has CDR1 MNHEY and CDR2 SVGAGI. CDR3 sequence reads: CASSRDSSNQPQHF. The CDR3 DNA sequence: TGTGCCAGCAGTAGGGACAGTAGCAATCAGCCCCAGCATTTT.

A single count supports this clone. The J gene is TRBJ1-1, the V gene TRBV20-1; 7 bases are a match to TRBD1. The CDR3 loop spans 12 amino acids. Germline V gene sequence: CDR1 DFQATT, CDR2 SNEGSKA (reference sequence). V trimming: 3 bases; J trimming: 4 bases; junction bases outside the gene matches: 2. As DNA, the CDR3 is TGCAGTGCTAGTAGGGACAGCACTGAAGCTTTCTTT. It specifies CSASRDSTEAFF.

This chain joins TRBV11-1 and TRBJ1-1; no reliable D call. Trimming stripped 2 bases from V and 7 bases from J, with 14 bases between. Looked up from germline, CDR1 is SGHAT and CDR2 is FQDESV (reference sequence). This CDR3 spans 14 amino acids. CDR3 sequence (DNA): TGTGCCAGCAGCTTAAAGGCGGGTGTGGTTGAAGCTTTCTTT. It encodes CASSLKAGVVEAFF.

This rearrangement joins TRBV6-4 to TRBJ2-1, with D perhaps matching TRBD1 (5 bases). V was shortened by 0 bases and J by 9 bases, with 21 bases between the two germline ends. The CDR3 spans 17 residues. CDR1 is MRHNA, CDR2 SNTAGT, per germline. CDR3 sequence: CASSDSTLGQGVGEQFF. The CDR3 DNA is TGTGCCAGCAGTGACTCGACCCTAGGGCAAGGGGTGGGTGAGCAGTTCTTC.

The gene calls are TRBV11-3 and TRBJ2-7; a possible D gene is TRBD2 (5 bases). Trimming took off 3 bases at V and 3 bases at J, with 9 bases between the two ends. The CDR3 length is 13 residues. Germline assignment: CDR1 SGHNT and CDR2 YENEEA. The CDR3 nucleotides read TGTGCCAGCAGCTTGGACGAGGGCTACGAGCAGTACTTC. Its translation: CASSLDEGYEQYF.

This clone appeared once. The chain couples TRBV20-1 to TRBJ2-3; 9 bases line up with TRBD2. This CDR3 contains 14 residues. The germline V gene has CDR1 DFQATT and CDR2 SNEGSKA (reference sequence). The junction had 7 bases not matched to a gene; V was cut back by 3 bases and J by 6 bases. The CDR3: CSASRGGAGDTQYF. In nucleotides, the CDR3 is TGCAGTGCTAGTCGCGGGGGGGCAGGGGATACGCAGTATTTT.

The chain links TRBV14 to TRBJ1-3; 10 bases match TRBD1. CDR1 and CDR2 (germline): SGHDN, FVKESK. Trimming at V came to 3 bases and at J to 3 bases, leaving 5 bases not matched to a gene. This CDR3 is built from 16 residues. CDR3 amino acids: CASSHTTGGYGNTIYF. The CDR3 bases are TGTGCCAGCAGCCACACGACAGGGGGCTATGGAAACACCATATATTTT.

This chain uses TRBV5-7 with TRBJ1-3; 9 bases match TRBD1. TRBV5-7 qualifies as an ORF whose function is uncertain. The CDR3 runs 18 residues. V shed 2 bases and J 0 bases; nucleotides not matched to a gene: 9. As DNA, the CDR3 is TGTGCCAGCAGCTTTGTCACAGGGGGCTCATTCTCTGGAAACACCATATATTTT. Translated: CASSFVTGGSFSGNTIYF.

The chain recombines TRBV6-1 with TRBJ1-2, with D tentatively TRBD1 (5 bases). V was pared by 6 bases and J by 1 base, with 18 bases between. Germline V gene sequence: CDR1 MNHNS, CDR2 SASEGT. This CDR3 is 16 amino acids long. CDR3 region: CASREQYIGVNYGYTF. The CDR3 DNA is TGTGCCAGCAGAGAACAATATATAGGGGTTAACTATGGCTACACCTTC.

The V and J genes are TRBV6-5 and TRBJ1-3; D perhaps matches TRBD1 (6 bases). Trimming took off 4 bases at V and 10 bases at J, with 23 bases between the two ends. CDR1 is MNHEY and CDR2 is SVGAGI in the germline V gene. The CDR3 loop spans 16 amino acids. The CDR3 region has the DNA TGTGCCAGCAGTTCCCCATACCAGGGGCAATTATGGACCATATATTTT. This encodes CASSSPYQGQLWTIYF.

The chain employs TRBV28 and TRBJ1-5; TRBD1 aligns across 9 bases. Germline V gene data show CDR1 as MDHEN and CDR2 as SYDVKM. J lost 0 bases, V lost 6 bases, and 3 bases had no gene match. This CDR3 comprises 15 residues. As DNA, the CDR3 is TGTGCCAGCAGAACGGGACAGGGTAGCAATCAGCCCCAGCATTTT. It yields the protein CASRTGQGSNQPQHF.

The J gene is TRBJ2-7, the V gene TRBV29-1; the match to TRBD1 covers 10 bases. Germline V gene lookup returns CDR1 SQVTM and CDR2 ANQGSEA. This CDR3 comprises 11 residues. V dropped 6 bases and J dropped 6; count of bases not matched to a gene: 2. As DNA, the CDR3 is TGCAGCGTCCGGGACAGGGGCGAGCAGTACTTC. Protein product: CSVRDRGEQYF.

The genes are TRBV19 and TRBJ2-3; the D is unclear. Trimming took off 3 bases at V and 0 bases at J, with 10 bases between the two ends. Looked up from germline, CDR1 is LNHDA and CDR2 is SQIVND (reference sequence). The CDR3 loop spans 15 amino acids. The CDR3 spells CASSIGQTSTDTQYF. DNA of the CDR3: TGTGCCAGTAGTATTGGGCAAACTAGCACAGATACGCAGTATTTT.

V gene TRBV7-9 combines with J gene TRBJ1-5, with a possible D match to TRBD1 (6 bases). V was trimmed by 4 bases and J by 6 bases, leaving 13 bases between them. This CDR3 is 14 amino acids long. From germline, CDR1 is SEHNR and CDR2 FQNEAQ (reference sequence). The CDR3 region is CASSSGHSAQPQHF. Here the CDR3 DNA reads TGTGCCAGCAGCTCGGGACATTCGGCTCAGCCCCAGCATTTT.

In this sample, this clone turned up once. CDR3 DNA sequence: TGTGCCAGCAGTTACTCGTCAGGGGTGGGTGGCTACACCTTC. Translating gives CASSYSSGVGGYTF. J is TRBJ1-2 and V is TRBV6-5; possible D gene TRBD1, 6 bases. V lost 0 bases and J lost 7, with 12 bases in between. The length of the CDR3 is 14 residues. Germline V gives CDR1 MNHEY, CDR2 SVGAGI.

The chain has TRBV5-4 and TRBJ2-7, with TRBD1 as a possible D gene (5 bases). The CDR3 is made up of 14 amino acids. Deletions cut 4 bases from V and 2 bases from J, with 13 bases between. Germline-derived CDR1 and CDR2 are SGHNT and YYREEE (reference sequence). CDR3 nucleotides: TGTGCCAGCAGCCACACCGGACAAACCTACGAGCAGTACTTC. This translates into CASSHTGQTYEQYF.

The rearrangement uses TRBV28 and TRBJ1-1; D not resolved. Germline loops: CDR1 MDHEN, CDR2 SYDVKM. V lost 7 bases and J 4 bases, leaving 16 bases between the germline ends. This CDR3 is 14 amino acids long. CDR3 loop: CASTLDPGGTEAFF. The CDR3 DNA reads as TGTGCCAGCACCTTGGACCCGGGAGGCACTGAAGCTTTCTTT.

J is TRBJ2-1 and V is TRBV3-1 (or the pseudogene TRBV3-2); 15 bases are a match to TRBD2. This CDR3 is 18 amino acids long. Germline lookup yields CDR1 LGHDT and CDR2 YNNKEL (reference sequence). V trimming: 0 bases; J trimming: 5 bases; junction bases outside the gene matches: 5. Here the CDR3 DNA reads TGTGCCAGCAGCCAAGATCGGGGACTAGCGGGAGGCAACAATGAGCAGTTCTTC. Translating gives CASSQDRGLAGGNNEQFF.

The chain joins TRBV7-3 to TRBJ1-1; possible D gene TRBD1, 6 bases. V was shortened by 2 bases and J by 6 bases, with 7 bases between the two germline ends. The CDR3 is 12 amino acids. Germline V gene lookup returns CDR1 SGHTA and CDR2 FQGTGA. CDR3 in amino acids: CASSLAGAEAFF. CDR3 DNA sequence: TGTGCCAGCAGCTTAGCAGGGGCTGAAGCTTTCTTT. Together with reference TRBV7-3 and TRBJ1-1, the CDR3 gives the full variable domain: GAGVSQTPSNKVTEKGKYVELRCDPISGHTALYWYRQSLGQGPEFLIYFQGTGAADDSGLPNDRFFAVRPEGSVSTLKIQRTERGDSAVYLCASSLAGAEAFFGQGTRLTVV.

The chain joins TRBV7-9 to TRBJ1-5, with D possibly matching TRBD1 (5 bases). This CDR3 has 14 amino acids. Germline CDR1 reads SEHNR; CDR2 reads FQNEAQ (reference sequence). Trimming removed 4 bases at V and 6 bases at J, with 13 bases between. The CDR3: CASSSQQVVQPQHF. As DNA, the CDR3 is TGTGCCAGCAGCTCGCAACAGGTCGTTCAGCCCCAGCATTTT.

This rearrangement joins TRBV3-1 (or the pseudogene TRBV3-2) to TRBJ1-2; unclear D gene. Deletions cut 4 bases from V and 8 bases from J, with 11 bases between. In germline, CDR1 is LGHDT, CDR2 YNNKEL (reference sequence). There are 12 residues in the CDR3. The CDR3 protein is CASSRTLYGYTF. The CDR3 nucleotides read TGTGCCAGCAGCCGAACTCTTTACGGCTACACCTTC.

The chain is built from TRBV19 and TRBJ2-3; maybe TRBD1 (6 bases). The germline V and J ends were trimmed by 8 bases and 2 bases, with 17 bases remaining between them. This CDR3 has 15 amino acids. CDR1 and CDR2 (germline): LNHDA, SQIVND (reference sequence). The CDR3 sequence: CASRRTVLDTDTQYF. DNA for the CDR3: TGTGCCAGTCGGAGGACAGTTTTAGACACAGATACGCAGTATTTT.

This clone was seen more than once but under ten times. The rearrangement links TRBV10-1 to TRBJ2-3; 7 bases line up with TRBD1. The germline gives CDR1 WNHNN, CDR2 SYGVQD (reference sequence). The CDR3 sequence is 15 residues long. With 0 bases clipped from V and 5 bases from J, the junction kept 5 bases outside the gene matches. The CDR3, as DNA: TGCGCCAGCAGTGAGTCCGGCAGGGGGATAGATACGCAGTATTTT. This codes for CASSESGRGIDTQYF.